These 12 T cell receptor beta chains were all obtained from the same sample, sequenced in a study of CD8+ T cells in alopecia areata. Reverse transcribed after extraction, RNA yielded cDNA as the sequencing template. Clones were sequenced by immunoSEQ multiplex PCR, and TCRdb holds only the in-frame ones, with some missing. The sample has more than 140,000 clones, 85% to 90% seen once; the top ten hold approximately 13%. As to treatment: oral pan-JAK inhibitor, 5-10 mg twice daily. Sequencing was performed on CD8+ T cells sorted from blood, taken at week 4, from a patient treated with tofacitinib. These receptors all come from a human donor with alopecia areata.

This chain connects TRBV19 to TRBJ1-1; no clear D gene. The length of the CDR3 is 14 residues. CDR1 LNHDA and CDR2 SQIVND come from the germline V gene (reference sequence). The V gene lost 5 bases and the J gene lost 5 bases, with 15 bases spanning the gap. The CDR3 coding sequence is TGTGCCAGTAGTCCCGCCGGCTTGGGGACTGAAGCTTTCTTT. Protein sequence: CASSPAGLGTEAFF.

The V call is TRBV9, the J call TRBJ2-3, with 7 positions matching TRBD2. Germline V lookup: CDR1 SGDLS, CDR2 YYNGEE. The CDR3 totals 14 residues. V trimming: 6 bases; J trimming: 2 bases; junction bases outside the gene matches: 6. CDR3 nucleotide sequence: TGTGCCAGCAATAGCGGGCAACCCACAGATACGCAGTATTTT. Residues: CASNSGQPTDTQYF.

The V gene is TRBV27, the J gene TRBJ2-1; a possible D gene is TRBD1 (5 bases). CDR1 is MNHEY and CDR2 is SMNVEV in the germline V gene (reference sequence). The CDR3 is 11 amino acids. V was clipped by 6 bases and J by 10 bases, with 10 bases between them. The CDR3 sequence is CASSTGGEQFF. In nucleotides, the CDR3 is TGTGCCAGCAGCACAGGCGGCGAGCAGTTCTTC.

This clone was seen more than once but under ten times. The chain employs TRBV6-5 and TRBJ2-1; D is ambiguous. The CDR3 runs to 14 residues. Germline V gene data show CDR1 as MNHEY and CDR2 as SVGAGI. V was trimmed by 0 bases and J by 8 bases, leaving 11 bases between them. The CDR3 spells CASSYSSGTHEQFF. The CDR3 DNA reads as TGTGCCAGCAGTTACTCTTCCGGAACCCATGAGCAGTTCTTC.

V is TRBV13 and J is TRBJ2-7; D is unresolved. The germline V gene encodes CDR1 PRHDT and CDR2 FYEKMQ (reference sequence). The CDR3 spans 12 residues. Trimming shortened V by 5 bases and J by 1 base, and 6 bases separated the two germline ends. CDR3: CASSGPSYEQYF. The CDR3 DNA sequence: TGTGCCAGCAGCGGACCATCCTACGAGCAGTACTTC.

J is TRBJ2-1 and V is TRBV5-4; 9 bases agree with TRBD2. Looked up from germline, CDR1 is SGHNT and CDR2 is YYREEE (reference sequence). V lost 4 bases and J lost 3; bases outside the gene matches: 5. This CDR3 spans 15 amino acids. CDR3 in DNA: TGTGCCAGCAGCGGTAGCGGGAGAGACTACAATGAGCAGTTCTTC. It is translated as CASSGSGRDYNEQFF. The whole variable domain, remainder taken from reference TRBV5-4 and TRBJ2-1, is ETGVTQSPTHLIKTRGQQVTLRCSSQSGHNTVSWYQQALGQGPQFIFQYYREEENGRGNFPPRFSGLQFPNYSSELNVNALELDDSALYLCASSGSGRDYNEQFFGPGTRLTVL.

This chain uses TRBV2 with TRBJ2-7; no reliable D call. In germline, CDR1 is SNHLY, CDR2 FYNNEI. This CDR3 spans 14 amino acids. V dropped 6 bases and J dropped 1 base, with 13 bases sitting between them. The CDR3 sequence: CASSPAAGSYEQYF. CDR3 in DNA: TGTGCCAGCAGCCCGGCGGCTGGGTCCTACGAGCAGTACTTC.

The genes are TRBV28 and TRBJ2-7; D possibly corresponds to TRBD2 (6 bases). The CDR3 is made up of 12 amino acids. Trimming cost V 3 bases and J 4 bases, with 7 bases left between them. Per germline, CDR1 MDHEN and CDR2 SYDVKM. The CDR3 loop is CASSFRGYEQYF. Written as DNA, the CDR3 is TGTGCCAGCAGTTTCCGGGGGTACGAGCAGTACTTC.

This chain uses TRBV28 with TRBJ2-1; unclear D gene. Trimming removed 3 bases at V and 0 bases at J, with 12 bases between. The germline CDR1 and CDR2 sequences are MDHEN and SYDVKM. The CDR3 runs 16 residues. This CDR3 is CASSFLSPNSYNEQFF. The CDR3 DNA is TGTGCCAGCAGTTTCTTGTCCCCTAACTCCTACAATGAGCAGTTCTTC.

The chain carries TRBV4-2 and TRBJ2-7; TRBD2 aligns across 7 bases. The trim removed 0 bases at V and 6 bases at J, leaving 8 bases unmatched. The CDR3 covers 15 residues. Germline assignment: CDR1 LGHNA and CDR2 YNFKEQ. CDR3 protein: CASSQDPVGGLEQYF. In DNA form, the CDR3 reads TGTGCCAGCAGCCAAGATCCGGTGGGAGGGCTCGAGCAGTACTTC.

The rearrangement uses TRBV14 and TRBJ2-2; D ambiguous. The CDR3 spans 13 residues. Trimming shortened V by 3 bases and J by 1 base, and 3 bases separated the two germline ends. The germline V gene has CDR1 SGHDN and CDR2 FVKESK. This CDR3 is CASSQVNTGELFF. CDR3 bases: TGTGCCAGCAGCCAGGTGAACACCGGGGAGCTGTTTTTT.

The chain carries TRBV29-1 and TRBJ1-1, with D perhaps matching TRBD1 (5 bases). The CDR3 spans 13 residues. Germline lookup yields CDR1 SQVTM and CDR2 ANQGSEA. Deletions cut 1 base from V and 7 bases from J, with 13 bases between. The CDR3 sequence is CSVEVEGSGEAFF. DNA for the CDR3: TGCAGCGTTGAAGTCGAGGGGAGTGGTGAAGCTTTCTTT.